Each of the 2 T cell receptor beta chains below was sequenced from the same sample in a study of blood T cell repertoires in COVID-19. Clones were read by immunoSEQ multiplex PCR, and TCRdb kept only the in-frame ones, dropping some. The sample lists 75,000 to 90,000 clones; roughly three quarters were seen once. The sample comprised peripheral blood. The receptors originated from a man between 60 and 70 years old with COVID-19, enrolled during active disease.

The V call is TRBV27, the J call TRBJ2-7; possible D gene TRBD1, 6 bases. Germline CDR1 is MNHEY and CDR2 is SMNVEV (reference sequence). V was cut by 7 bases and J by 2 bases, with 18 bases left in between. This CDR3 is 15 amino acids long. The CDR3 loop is CASTPYRDDPYEQYF. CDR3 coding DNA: TGTGCCAGCACCCCCTACAGGGACGACCCCTACGAGCAGTACTTC.

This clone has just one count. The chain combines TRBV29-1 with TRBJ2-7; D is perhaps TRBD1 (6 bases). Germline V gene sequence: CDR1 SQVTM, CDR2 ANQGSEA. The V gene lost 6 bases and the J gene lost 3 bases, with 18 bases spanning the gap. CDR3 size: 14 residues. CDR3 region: CSVRVGQGLYEQYF. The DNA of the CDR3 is TGCAGCGTGCGAGTGGGGCAGGGGCTCTACGAGCAGTACTTC.